The 10 T cell receptor beta chains listed next were all sequenced from one sample in a study of T cells in Graves' hyperthyroidism and ophthalmopathy. There were TCR beta CDR3 regions amplified from RNA transcripts. First-round RT-PCR targeting the TCR CDR3 was performed with the HTBI primer set. TCRdb reanalysed the multiplex PCR reads using MiXCR and keeps one entry per CDR3 protein. The sample consists of 500,000 to 650,000 distinct CDR3 sequences, over 45% of them appearing once. The specimen sequenced was peripheral blood or thyroid tissue (not recorded which). The source is an adult woman with Graves' disease, either hyperthyroidism or ophthalmopathy (not recorded which).

This chain links TRBV10-1 with TRBJ2-2; D possibly corresponds to TRBD1 (6 bases). Trimming stripped 4 bases from V and 6 bases from J, with 15 bases between. There are 15 residues in the CDR3. Looked up from germline, CDR1 is WNHNN and CDR2 is SYGVQD (reference sequence). The DNA for the CDR3 is TGCGCCAGCAGTGGATCTCAGGGGTCGGCCGGGGAGCTGTTTTTT. The encoded protein is CASSGSQGSAGELFF.

The genes are TRBV11-1 and TRBJ2-5; the D gene could be TRBD1 or TRBD2 (5 bases each). The germline CDR1 and CDR2 sequences are SGHAT and FQDESV (reference sequence). The CDR3 loop spans 13 amino acids. V lost 11 bases to trimming and J lost 4 bases, with 17 bases between them. CDR3 residues: CAWSGTVPETQYF. The CDR3 DNA reads as TGTGCCTGGTCGGGGACGGTCCCAGAGACCCAGTACTTC.

The chain carries TRBV19 and TRBJ1-5; D uncertain. Germline lookup yields CDR1 LNHDA and CDR2 SQIVND (reference sequence). Trimming removed 1 base at V and 2 bases at J, with 6 bases between. The CDR3 sequence is 14 residues long. The CDR3 loop reads CASSIAERNQPQHF. CDR3 coding DNA: TGTGCCAGTAGTATAGCCGAGCGCAATCAGCCCCAGCATTTT.

This chain connects TRBV2 to TRBJ1-3; unclear D gene. V lost 4 bases to trimming and J lost 4 bases, with 2 bases between them. Germline CDR1 and CDR2: SNHLY and FYNNEI. This CDR3 has 11 amino acids. The CDR3 spells CASSGGNTIYF. In DNA, the CDR3 is TGTGCCAGCAGTGGGGGAAACACCATATATTTT.

The chain links TRBV9 to TRBJ1-2, with no clear D. CDR3 length: 12 amino acids. Deletions cut 7 bases from V and 5 bases from J, with 12 bases between. Germline CDR1 is SGDLS and CDR2 is YYNGEE. CDR3 sequence (DNA): TGTGCCAGCTGGAGGGTGCGGTATGGCTACACCTTC. Protein product: CASWRVRYGYTF.

There are many counts of this clonotype. The chain recombines TRBV7-9 with TRBJ2-7, with D possibly matching TRBD2 (6 bases). With 5 bases removed from V and 3 bases from J, the gap between germline ends came to 14 bases. CDR1 and CDR2 from the germline V gene are SEHNR and FQNEAQ (reference sequence). This CDR3 region has 14 residues. The CDR3 reads CASSEIAENYEQYF. CDR3 DNA sequence: TGTGCCAGCAGCGAGATAGCGGAGAACTACGAGCAGTACTTC. Using reference TRBV7-9 and TRBJ2-7 for the parts outside the CDR3, the full variable domain is DTGVSQNPRHKITKRGQNVTFRCDPISEHNRLYWYRQTLGQGPEFLTYFQNEAQLEKSRLLSDRFSAERPKGSFSTLEIQRTEQGDSAMYLCASSEIAENYEQYFGPGTRLTVT.

The chain is built from TRBV7-9 and TRBJ1-5, with unresolved D. Per germline, CDR1 SEHNR and CDR2 FQNEAQ (reference sequence). This CDR3 is 16 amino acids long. Between the trimmed V and J ends, which lost 8 bases and 3 bases, there was a span of 20 bases. CDR3 DNA: TGTGCCAGCGCCAGCAGCTTGTCCGGGATCAATCAGCCCCAGCATTTT. Protein product: CASASSLSGINQPQHF.

This clonotype has a count of ten or more. The DNA of the CDR3 is TGTGCCAGCAGCTCACTTCCCGGGACCCCTAGGAACTATGGCTACACCTTC. Translating gives CASSSLPGTPRNYGYTF. The rearrangement links TRBV7-9 to TRBJ1-2, with D possibly matching TRBD1 (5 bases). V lost 4 bases and J lost 2, with 20 bases in between. This CDR3 comprises 17 residues. Per germline, CDR1 SEHNR and CDR2 FQNEAQ (reference sequence).

Comment on this clonotype: Lacking the conserved final phenylalanine or tryptophan, this CDR3 likely reflects a read error. No DNA is shown, since the ends of the CDR3 on it are uncertain; the CDR3 is the one TCRdb lists. This sequence joins TRBV19 and TRBJ1-1; TRBD1, the D gene given by the table, was not confirmed from the DNA. In germline, CDR1 is LNHDA, CDR2 SQIVND (reference sequence). Termini included, the CDR3 measures 14 amino acids. The CDR3: CASSIEDRPGGANY.

This clonotype turned up a few times. The chain couples TRBV25-1 to TRBJ2-7, with D possibly TRBD2 on 5 matching bases. Germline assignment: CDR1 MGHDK and CDR2 SYGVNS. The CDR3 extends over 14 amino acids. The ends were cut back, 3 bases at V and 5 bases at J, with 14 bases in the middle. The CDR3 region is CASSDTSSADEQYF. CDR3 coding DNA: TGTGCCAGCAGTGACACTAGTTCCGCCGACGAGCAGTACTTC.